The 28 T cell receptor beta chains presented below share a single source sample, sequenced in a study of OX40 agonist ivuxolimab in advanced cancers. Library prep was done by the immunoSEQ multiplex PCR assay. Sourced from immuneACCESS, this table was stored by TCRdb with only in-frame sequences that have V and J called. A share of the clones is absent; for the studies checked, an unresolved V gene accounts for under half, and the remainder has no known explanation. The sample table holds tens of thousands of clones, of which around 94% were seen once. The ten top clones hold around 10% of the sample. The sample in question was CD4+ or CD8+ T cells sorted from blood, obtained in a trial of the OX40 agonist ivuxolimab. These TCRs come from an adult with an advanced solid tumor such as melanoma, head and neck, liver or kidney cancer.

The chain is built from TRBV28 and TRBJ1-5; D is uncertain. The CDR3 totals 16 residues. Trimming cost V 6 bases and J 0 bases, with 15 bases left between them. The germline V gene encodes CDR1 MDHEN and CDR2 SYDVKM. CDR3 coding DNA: TGTGCCAGCAGCCCCAGTCTTAGGTATAGCAATCAGCCCCAGCATTTT. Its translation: CASSPSLRYSNQPQHF. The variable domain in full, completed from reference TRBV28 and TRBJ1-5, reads DVKVTQSSRYLVKRTGEKVFLECVQDMDHENMFWYRQDPGLGLRLIYFSYDVKMKEKGDIPEGYSVSREKKERFSLILESASTNQTSMYLCASSPSLRYSNQPQHFGDGTRLSIL.

DNA for the CDR3: TGTGCCAGCAGCGTCTCGGGTGGACCCCAGCATTTT. Translation gives CASSVSGGPQHF. The chain employs TRBV9 and TRBJ1-5; D not resolved. CDR1 SGDLS and CDR2 YYNGEE come from the germline V gene. This CDR3 is built from 12 residues. Between the trimmed V and J ends, which lost 2 bases and 10 bases, there was a span of 10 bases.

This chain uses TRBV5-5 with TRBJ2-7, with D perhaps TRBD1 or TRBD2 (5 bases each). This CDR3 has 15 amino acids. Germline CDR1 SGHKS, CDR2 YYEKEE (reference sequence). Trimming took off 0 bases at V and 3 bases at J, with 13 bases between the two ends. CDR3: CASSLEPGRGYEQYF. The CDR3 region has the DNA TGTGCCAGCAGCTTGGAGCCAGGGAGAGGCTACGAGCAGTACTTC.

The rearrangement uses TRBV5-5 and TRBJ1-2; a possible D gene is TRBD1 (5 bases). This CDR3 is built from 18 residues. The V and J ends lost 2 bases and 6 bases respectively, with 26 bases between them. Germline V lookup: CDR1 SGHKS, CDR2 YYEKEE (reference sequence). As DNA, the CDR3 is TGTGCCAGCAGCTTTTTTGCCACCTCAACCCGGGGGTGGAATGGCTACACCTTC. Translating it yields CASSFFATSTRGWNGYTF.

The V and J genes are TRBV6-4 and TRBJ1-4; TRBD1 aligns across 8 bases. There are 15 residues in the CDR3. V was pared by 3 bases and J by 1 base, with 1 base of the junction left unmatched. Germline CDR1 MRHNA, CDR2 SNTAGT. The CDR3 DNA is TGTGCCAGCAGTGAGGGGACAGGAACTAATGAAAAACTGTTTTTT. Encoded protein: CASSEGTGTNEKLFF.

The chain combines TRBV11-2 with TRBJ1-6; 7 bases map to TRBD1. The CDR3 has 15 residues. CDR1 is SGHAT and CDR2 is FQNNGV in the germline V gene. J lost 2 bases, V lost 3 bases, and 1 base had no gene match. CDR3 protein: CASSFDRAYNSPLHF. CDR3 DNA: TGTGCCAGCAGCTTCGACAGGGCCTATAATTCACCCCTCCACTTT.

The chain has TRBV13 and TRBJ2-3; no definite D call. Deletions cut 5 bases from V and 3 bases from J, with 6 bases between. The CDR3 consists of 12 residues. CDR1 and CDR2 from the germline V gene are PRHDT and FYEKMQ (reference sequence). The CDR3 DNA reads TGTGCCAGCAGCCCTGGGACAGATACGCAGTATTTT. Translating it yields CASSPGTDTQYF.

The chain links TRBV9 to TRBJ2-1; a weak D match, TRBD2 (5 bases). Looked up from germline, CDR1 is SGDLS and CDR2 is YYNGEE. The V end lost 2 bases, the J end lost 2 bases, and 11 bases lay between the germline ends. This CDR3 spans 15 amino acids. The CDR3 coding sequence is TGTGCCAGCAGCGTCGAGCGGTGGACCTACAATGAGCAGTTCTTC. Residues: CASSVERWTYNEQFF.

In DNA, the CDR3 is TGTGCCAGCAGTTCCAGACAGGGGTTCGGCGGGGAGCTGTTTTTT. It is translated as CASSSRQGFGGELFF. This chain uses TRBV27 with TRBJ2-2, with 8 bases matching TRBD1. Germline CDR1 MNHEY, CDR2 SMNVEV (reference sequence). This CDR3 is built from 15 residues. V was pared by 4 bases and J by 7 bases, with 8 bases of the junction left unmatched.

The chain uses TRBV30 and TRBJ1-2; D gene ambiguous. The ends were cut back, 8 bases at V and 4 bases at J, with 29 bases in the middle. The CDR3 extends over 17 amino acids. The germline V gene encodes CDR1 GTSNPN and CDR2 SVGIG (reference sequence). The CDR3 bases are TGTGCCGGAACCAGAGGAAGTAGTATGAGAGGTCCCTATGGCTACACCTTC. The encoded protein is CAGTRGSSMRGPYGYTF.

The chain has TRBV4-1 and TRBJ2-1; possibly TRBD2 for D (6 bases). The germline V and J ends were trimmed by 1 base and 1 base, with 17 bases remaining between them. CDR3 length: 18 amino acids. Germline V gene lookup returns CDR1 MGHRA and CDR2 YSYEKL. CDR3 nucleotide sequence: TGCGCCAGCAGCCAAGTGTTCCGAGCGGGCTGGTCCTACAATGAGCAGTTCTTC. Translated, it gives CASSQVFRAGWSYNEQFF.

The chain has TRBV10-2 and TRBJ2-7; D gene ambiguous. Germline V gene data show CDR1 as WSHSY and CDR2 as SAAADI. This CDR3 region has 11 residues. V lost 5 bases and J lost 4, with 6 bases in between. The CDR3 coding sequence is TGCGCCAGCAGTACCCCTTACGAGCAGTACTTC. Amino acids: CASSTPYEQYF.

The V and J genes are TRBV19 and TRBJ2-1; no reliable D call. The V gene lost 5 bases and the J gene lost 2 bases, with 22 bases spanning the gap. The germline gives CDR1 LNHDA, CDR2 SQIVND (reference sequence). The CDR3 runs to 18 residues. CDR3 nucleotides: TGTGCCAGTAGTGCTTCTGTTCGGAAAGCCCTCCCCTACAATGAGCAGTTCTTC. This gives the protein CASSASVRKALPYNEQFF.

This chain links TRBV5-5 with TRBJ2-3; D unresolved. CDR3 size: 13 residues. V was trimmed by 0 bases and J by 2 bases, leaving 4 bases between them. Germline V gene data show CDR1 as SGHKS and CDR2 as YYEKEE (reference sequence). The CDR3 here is CASSLVLTDTQYF. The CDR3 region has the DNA TGTGCCAGCAGCTTGGTGCTCACAGATACGCAGTATTTT.

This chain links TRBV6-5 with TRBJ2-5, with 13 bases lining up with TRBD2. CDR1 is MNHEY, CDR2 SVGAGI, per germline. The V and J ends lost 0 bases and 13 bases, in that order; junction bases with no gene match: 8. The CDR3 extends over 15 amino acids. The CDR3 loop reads CASSYSRLAGGPPYF. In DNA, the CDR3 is TGTGCCAGCAGTTACTCTCGACTAGCGGGAGGCCCCCCGTACTTC.

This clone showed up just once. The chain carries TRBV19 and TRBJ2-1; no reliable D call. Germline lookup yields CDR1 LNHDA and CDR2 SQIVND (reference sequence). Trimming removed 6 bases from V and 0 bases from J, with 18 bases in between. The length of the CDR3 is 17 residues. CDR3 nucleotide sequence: TGTGCCAGTAGACCTCCGGGTATCACGGGCTCCTACAATGAGCAGTTCTTC. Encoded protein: CASRPPGITGSYNEQFF.

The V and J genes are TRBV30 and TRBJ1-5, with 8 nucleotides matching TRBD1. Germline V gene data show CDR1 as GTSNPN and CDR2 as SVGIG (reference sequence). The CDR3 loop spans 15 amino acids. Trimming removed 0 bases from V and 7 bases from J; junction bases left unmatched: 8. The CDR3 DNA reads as TGTGCCTGGAGTGTACCCGACAGGGGTGTACAGCCCCAGCATTTT. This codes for CAWSVPDRGVQPQHF.

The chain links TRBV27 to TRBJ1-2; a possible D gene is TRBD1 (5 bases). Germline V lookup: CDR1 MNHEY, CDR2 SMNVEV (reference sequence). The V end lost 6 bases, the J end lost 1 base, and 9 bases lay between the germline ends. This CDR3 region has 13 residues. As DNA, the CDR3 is TGTGCCAGCAGGGACACGAGTAACTATGGCTACACCTTC. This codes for CASRDTSNYGYTF.

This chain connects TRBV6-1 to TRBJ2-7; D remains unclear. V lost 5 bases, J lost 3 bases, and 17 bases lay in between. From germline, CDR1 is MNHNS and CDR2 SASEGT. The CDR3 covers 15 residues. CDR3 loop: CASSLPSAALYEQYF. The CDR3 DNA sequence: TGTGCCAGCAGTCTCCCTTCAGCCGCTCTCTACGAGCAGTACTTC.

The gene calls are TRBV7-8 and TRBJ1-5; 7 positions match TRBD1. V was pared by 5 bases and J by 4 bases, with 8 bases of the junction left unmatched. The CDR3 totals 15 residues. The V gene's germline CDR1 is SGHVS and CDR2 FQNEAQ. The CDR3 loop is CASSKRQGRNQPQHF. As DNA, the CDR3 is TGTGCCAGCAGCAAGAGACAGGGTAGGAATCAGCCCCAGCATTTT.

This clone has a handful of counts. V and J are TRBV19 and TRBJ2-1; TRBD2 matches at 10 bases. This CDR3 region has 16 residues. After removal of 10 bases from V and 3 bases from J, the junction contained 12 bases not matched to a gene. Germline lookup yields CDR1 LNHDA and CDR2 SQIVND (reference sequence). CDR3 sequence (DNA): TGTGCCACCAAACCTCAACTAGCGGGAATCTACAATGAGCAGTTCTTC. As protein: CATKPQLAGIYNEQFF. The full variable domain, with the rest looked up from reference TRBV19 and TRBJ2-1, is DGGITQSPKYLFRKEGQNVTLSCEQNLNHDAMYWYRQDPGQGLRLIYYSQIVNDFQKGDIAEGYSVSREKKESFPLTVTSAQKNPTAFYLCATKPQLAGIYNEQFFGPGTRLTVL.

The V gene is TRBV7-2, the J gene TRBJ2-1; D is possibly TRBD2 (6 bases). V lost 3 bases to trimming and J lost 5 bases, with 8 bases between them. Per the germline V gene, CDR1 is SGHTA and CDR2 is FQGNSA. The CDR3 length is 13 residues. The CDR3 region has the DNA TGTGCCAGCAGCTTGCTAGCGCACAATGAGCAGTTCTTC. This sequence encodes CASSLLAHNEQFF. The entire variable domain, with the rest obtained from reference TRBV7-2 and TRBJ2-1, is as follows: GAGVSQSPSNKVTEKGKDVELRCDPISGHTALYWYRQSLGQGLEFLIYFQGNSAPDKSGLPSDRFSAERTGGSVSTLTIQRTQQEDSAVYLCASSLLAHNEQFFGPGTRLTVL.

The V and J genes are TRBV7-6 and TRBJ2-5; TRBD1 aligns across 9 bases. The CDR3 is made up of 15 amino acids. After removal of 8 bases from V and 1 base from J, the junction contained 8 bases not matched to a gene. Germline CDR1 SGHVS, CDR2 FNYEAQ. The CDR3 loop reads CASALLGQGQETQYF. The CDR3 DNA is TGTGCCAGCGCCCTCCTGGGACAGGGCCAAGAGACCCAGTACTTC.

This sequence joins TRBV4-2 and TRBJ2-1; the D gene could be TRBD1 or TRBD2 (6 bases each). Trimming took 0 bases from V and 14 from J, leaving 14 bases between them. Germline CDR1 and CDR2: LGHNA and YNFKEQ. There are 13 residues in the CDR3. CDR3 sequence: CASSQDAGGGKFF. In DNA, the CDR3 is TGTGCCAGCAGCCAAGACGCAGGAGGGGGGAAGTTCTTC.

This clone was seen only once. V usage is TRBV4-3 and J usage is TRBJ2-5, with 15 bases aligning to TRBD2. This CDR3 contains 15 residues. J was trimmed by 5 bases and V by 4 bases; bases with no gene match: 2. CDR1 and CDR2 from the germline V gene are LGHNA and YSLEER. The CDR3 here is CASSPGTSGRETQYF. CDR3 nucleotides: TGCGCCAGCAGCCCCGGGACTAGCGGGAGGGAGACCCAGTACTTC.

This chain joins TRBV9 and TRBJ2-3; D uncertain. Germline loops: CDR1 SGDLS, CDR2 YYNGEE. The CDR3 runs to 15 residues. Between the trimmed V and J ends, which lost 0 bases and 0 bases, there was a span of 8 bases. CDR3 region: CASSVEAVSTDTQYF. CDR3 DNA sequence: TGTGCCAGCAGCGTAGAAGCAGTTAGCACAGATACGCAGTATTTT.

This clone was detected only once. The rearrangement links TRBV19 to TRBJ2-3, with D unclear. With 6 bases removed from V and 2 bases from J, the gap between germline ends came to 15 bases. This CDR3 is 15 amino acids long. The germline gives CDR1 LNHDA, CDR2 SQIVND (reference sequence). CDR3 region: CASSHGPLPTDTQYF. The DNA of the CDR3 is TGTGCCAGTAGCCACGGGCCCCTACCCACAGATACGCAGTATTTT.

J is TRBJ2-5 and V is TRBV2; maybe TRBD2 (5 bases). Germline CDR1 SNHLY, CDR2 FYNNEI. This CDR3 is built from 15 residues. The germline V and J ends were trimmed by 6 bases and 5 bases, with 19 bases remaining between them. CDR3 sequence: CASRTKDSSLETQYF. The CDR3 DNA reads TGTGCCAGCAGGACGAAGGACTCGAGTTTGGAGACCCAGTACTTC.